The 12 T cell receptor beta chains in this list originate from one sample, sequenced in a study of T cells in Graves' hyperthyroidism and ophthalmopathy. TCR beta CDR3 sequences were amplified from RNA transcripts. First-round RT-PCR targeting the TCR CDR3 was performed with the HTBI primer set. One entry per CDR3 protein, called by TCRdb with MiXCR from the multiplex PCR reads. Of under 400,000 distinct CDR3 sequences in the sample, roughly 15% were seen once. What was sequenced was blood. The receptors come from a man in his thirties or forties with Graves' hyperthyroidism.

This clonotype was seen repeatedly, ten times or more. This sequence joins TRBV19 and TRBJ2-2, with 9 bases identical to TRBD1. This CDR3 comprises 15 residues. J lost 6 bases, V lost 5 bases, and 7 bases had no gene match. In germline, CDR1 is LNHDA, CDR2 SQIVND (reference sequence). CDR3 nucleotides: TGTGCCAGTAGTCGGGACAGGGAGTTCGCCGGGGAGCTGTTTTTT. Encoded protein: CASSRDREFAGELFF.

This clonotype has ten or more counts. The chain couples TRBV28 to TRBJ2-7; D uncertain. The germline CDR1 and CDR2 sequences are MDHEN and SYDVKM. The CDR3 loop spans 13 amino acids. V lost 2 bases and J 3 bases, leaving 8 bases between the germline ends. CDR3 residues: CASSLASFYEQYF. The CDR3 bases are TGTGCCAGCAGTTTAGCCTCTTTCTACGAGCAGTACTTC.

This clonotype was counted a few times. The rearrangement uses TRBV7-2 and TRBJ1-1; maybe TRBD1 (5 bases). Deletions cut 1 base from V and 4 bases from J, with 13 bases between. This CDR3 has 15 residues. The germline CDR1 and CDR2 sequences are SGHTA and FQGNSA. The CDR3 bases are TGTGCCAGCAGCTTAGATCAGTTGGGGGGCACTGAAGCTTTCTTT. Residues: CASSLDQLGGTEAFF.

This clonotype appeared many times. The genes are TRBV20-1 and TRBJ1-4, with 12 bases identical to TRBD1. V shed 6 bases and J 8 bases; nucleotides not matched to a gene: 4. Germline values: CDR1 DFQATT, CDR2 SNEGSKA (reference sequence). This CDR3 spans 13 amino acids. The CDR3 nucleotides are TGCAGTGCCCCCGGGACAGGGGGCGAAAAACTGTTTTTT. This sequence encodes CSAPGTGGEKLFF.

The chain joins TRBV12-3 or TRBV12-4 to TRBJ2-3; no clear D gene. Trimming took 3 bases from V and 7 from J, leaving 17 bases between them. The CDR3 loop spans 15 amino acids. The CDR3 reads CASSLDRAAGNTQYF. In DNA form, the CDR3 reads TGTGCCAGCAGTTTGGATCGGGCAGCTGGGAATACGCAGTATTTT.

This clonotype appeared many times. V and J are TRBV2 and TRBJ2-7; D is undetermined. This CDR3 has 11 amino acids. Per the germline V gene, CDR1 is SNHLY and CDR2 is FYNNEI. V was clipped by 6 bases and J by 3 bases, with 6 bases between them. The CDR3 is CASSVNYEQYF. CDR3 nucleotide sequence: TGTGCCAGCAGCGTCAACTACGAGCAGTACTTC.

This clonotype was recorded many times. This rearrangement joins TRBV11-2 to TRBJ2-3; no definite D call. Looked up from germline, CDR1 is SGHAT and CDR2 is FQNNGV. The length of the CDR3 is 13 residues. The germline V and J ends were trimmed by 4 bases and 3 bases, with 8 bases remaining between them. Here the CDR3 reads CASSSDWTDTQYF. The CDR3 region has the DNA TGTGCCAGCAGCTCCGACTGGACAGATACGCAGTATTTT.

The V and J genes are TRBV19 and TRBJ2-1, with 8 nucleotides matching TRBD2. This CDR3 is 16 amino acids long. Germline values: CDR1 LNHDA, CDR2 SQIVND (reference sequence). The V and J ends lost 1 base and 12 bases, in that order; junction bases with no gene match: 14. Here the CDR3 DNA reads TGTGCCAGTAGTATAGTGCCCGAGGGACTAGGCCTCGCGCAGTTCTTC. It translates to CASSIVPEGLGLAQFF.

The chain combines TRBV5-1 with TRBJ2-7; 7 positions agree with TRBD2. The CDR3 has 14 residues. The V segment lost 3 bases and the J segment 2 bases; nucleotides outside the gene matches: 5. Germline lookup yields CDR1 SGHRS and CDR2 YFSETQ. The CDR3 loop is CASSSLADTYEQYF. The CDR3 DNA follows: TGCGCCAGCAGCTCCCTAGCGGATACCTACGAGCAGTACTTC. Variable domain in full (rest from reference TRBV5-1 and TRBJ2-7): KAGVTQTPRYLIKTRGQQVTLSCSPISGHRSVSWYQQTPGQGLQFLFEYFSETQRNKGNFPGRFSGRQFSNSRSEMNVSTLELGDSALYLCASSSLADTYEQYFGPGTRLTVT.

This clonotype appeared many times. The V and J genes are TRBV12-3 or TRBV12-4 and TRBJ2-3; 8 bases are a match to TRBD1. V gave up 6 bases and J gave up 4 bases; unmatched junction bases: 3. The CDR3 is 13 residues long. For the CDR3, the DNA is TGTGCCAGCAGGACAGGGGACGCAGATACGCAGTATTTT. This translates into CASRTGDADTQYF.

There are a few counts of this clonotype. A much larger clone sits a single nucleotide away, making a read error possible. This chain links TRBV3-1 with TRBJ2-1, with a tentative D call TRBD1 (6 bases). This CDR3 has 12 residues. Germline lookup yields CDR1 LGHDT and CDR2 YNNKEL (reference sequence). The DNA of the CDR3 is TGTGCCAGCGGCTGGGGGCCCCATGAGCAGTCCTTC. Protein product: CASGWGPHEQSF.

This clonotype has a count of ten or more. This sequence joins TRBV18 and TRBJ2-2; D not certain. The germline V gene encodes CDR1 KGHSH and CDR2 LQKENI. Trimming removed 2 bases from V and 2 bases from J, with 12 bases in between. This CDR3 comprises 16 residues. The CDR3 bases are TGTGCCAGCTCACCAGGACCGTACGGAAACACCGGGGAGCTGTTTTTT. It encodes CASSPGPYGNTGELFF.